Described below is a single TCR beta chain sequence and its context. The sample's treatment: around 19 received Ad26.COV2.S at low or high dose, single or two shots; about 5 received placebo; per-sample allocation not given. Sample collection was performed on day 63 after the first vaccine or placebo injection. Trimming pared 2 bases from V and 8 bases from J, leaving 12 bases between. CDR1 and CDR2 from the germline V gene are MNHNS and SASEGT. This CDR3 contains 14 residues. This sample stems from a study of Ad26.COV2.S vaccination and SARS-CoV-2 variants. Profiling relied on immunoSEQ multiplex PCR, and the TCRdb table lists in-frame clones only, not all of them. Of 500,000 or so clones listed, around 88% are singletons.

The source material was peripheral blood, sampled in a trial of Ad26.COV2.S vaccine versus placebo. The chain carries TRBV6-1 and TRBJ1-4; weak D call: TRBD1 (5 bases). This sequence originates from a person aged 18-60 years who received the Ad26.COV2.S COVID-19 vaccine or a placebo. DNA of the CDR3: TGTGCCAGCAGTGAAATAAAGGGGAACGAAAAACTGTTTTTT. It yields the protein CASSEIKGNEKLFF.